These 24 T cell receptor beta chains were all obtained from the same sample, sequenced in a study of shared clonotypes between healthy human individuals. Clones were read by immunoSEQ multiplex PCR, and TCRdb kept only the in-frame ones, dropping some. This sample yields 980,000 or so clones, of which 76% are seen a single time; approximately 1.5% belongs to the top ten. Sequences were obtained from memory CD4+ T cells sorted from blood. Described subset: CD45RA-negative fraction. The receptors were gathered from a man in his late teens or twenties in good health.

A few counts support this clone. The chain uses TRBV5-1 and TRBJ1-1, with 11 positions matching TRBD1. The CDR3 totals 16 residues. V lost 3 bases to trimming and J lost 5 bases; unmatched junction nucleotides: 9. The V gene's germline CDR1 is SGHRS and CDR2 YFSETQ. The chain's CDR3 is CASSSGTGGPYTEAFF. In nucleotides, the CDR3 is TGCGCCAGCAGCTCTGGGACAGGGGGGCCTTATACTGAAGCTTTCTTT. Looking up the rest from reference TRBV5-1 and TRBJ1-1 gives the full variable domain: KAGVTQTPRYLIKTRGQQVTLSCSPISGHRSVSWYQQTPGQGLQFLFEYFSETQRNKGNFPGRFSGRQFSNSRSEMNVSTLELGDSALYLCASSSGTGGPYTEAFFGQGTRLTVV.

The chain is built from TRBV5-1 and TRBJ2-7; TRBD2 matches at 11 bases. CDR1 and CDR2 from the germline V gene are SGHRS and YFSETQ. The V segment lost 4 bases and the J segment 3 bases; nucleotides outside the gene matches: 9. This CDR3 contains 16 residues. In DNA form, the CDR3 reads TGCGCCAGCAGCCTAAGATTAGCGGGAGGGAGCTACGAGCAGTACTTC. Encoded protein: CASSLRLAGGSYEQYF.

V gene TRBV5-8 combines with J gene TRBJ2-7; D call uncertain. With 3 bases removed from V and 4 bases from J, the gap between germline ends came to 17 bases. Germline-derived CDR1 and CDR2 are SGHTS and YDEGEE. CDR3 size: 15 residues. The CDR3 DNA reads as TGTGCCAGCAGCTCCCCGACAACACGAAGTTACGAGCAGTACTTC. Its protein product is CASSSPTTRSYEQYF.

V is TRBV5-4 and J is TRBJ1-2; the D is unclear. The germline gives CDR1 SGHNT, CDR2 YYREEE (reference sequence). The V end was cut by 0 bases, the J end by 0 bases, with 6 bases between. There are 14 residues in the CDR3. CDR3 amino acids: CASSLAGSNYGYTF. Here the CDR3 DNA reads TGTGCCAGCAGCTTGGCCGGATCTAACTATGGCTACACCTTC.

The chain uses TRBV10-2 and TRBJ1-1; D not resolved. V dropped 3 bases and J dropped 1 base, with 6 bases sitting between them. CDR3 length: 13 amino acids. CDR1 is WSHSY, CDR2 SAAADI, per germline. CDR3 nucleotides: TGCGCCAGCAGTGACCGAACGAACACTGAAGCTTTCTTT. It yields the protein CASSDRTNTEAFF.

V and J are TRBV19 and TRBJ1-1; the D is unclear. From germline, CDR1 is LNHDA and CDR2 SQIVND (reference sequence). The CDR3 consists of 15 residues. Trimming removed 3 bases at V and 1 base at J, with 12 bases between. CDR3 sequence: CASSIMGTTNTEAFF. CDR3 bases: TGTGCCAGTAGTATCATGGGAACCACGAACACTGAAGCTTTCTTT.

This chain links TRBV7-2 with TRBJ1-4; 7 nucleotides line up with TRBD1. CDR3 length: 14 residues. V shed 4 bases and J 7 bases; nucleotides not matched to a gene: 6. The germline V gene encodes CDR1 SGHTA and CDR2 FQGNSA. CDR3 loop: CASSSRTGSEKLFF. CDR3 nucleotide sequence: TGTGCCAGCAGCTCCAGGACAGGTAGTGAAAAACTGTTTTTT. The full variable domain, rest sourced from reference TRBV7-2 and TRBJ1-4, is GAGVSQSPSNKVTEKGKDVELRCDPISGHTALYWYRQSLGQGLEFLIYFQGNSAPDKSGLPSDRFSAERTGGSVSTLTIQRTQQEDSAVYLCASSSRTGSEKLFFGSGTQLSVL.

The chain combines TRBV5-1 with TRBJ1-1; tentatively, D is TRBD1 (5 bases). The CDR3 has 14 residues. Germline loops: CDR1 SGHRS, CDR2 YFSETQ. V lost 4 bases and J 5 bases, leaving 15 bases between the germline ends. CDR3 in DNA: TGCGCCAGCAGCCTCAAAGGGTGGGGGACTGAAGCTTTCTTT. Amino acid sequence: CASSLKGWGTEAFF. The variable domain in full, completed from reference TRBV5-1 and TRBJ1-1, reads KAGVTQTPRYLIKTRGQQVTLSCSPISGHRSVSWYQQTPGQGLQFLFEYFSETQRNKGNFPGRFSGRQFSNSRSEMNVSTLELGDSALYLCASSLKGWGTEAFFGQGTRLTVV.

This sequence joins TRBV10-3 and TRBJ2-1; 7 bases are a match to TRBD2. Germline lookup yields CDR1 ENHRY and CDR2 SYGVKD. This CDR3 has 13 amino acids. The trim removed 7 bases at V and 8 bases at J, leaving 8 bases unmatched. CDR3 sequence (DNA): TGTGCCATCACTGCTCGGGAGGCGGATGAGCAGTTCTTC. Protein product: CAITAREADEQFF.

This chain uses TRBV5-1 with TRBJ2-3; a possible D gene is TRBD2 (6 bases). CDR1 is SGHRS and CDR2 is YFSETQ in the germline V gene. The CDR3 is 15 amino acids. Trimming left V 3 bases short and J 1 base short, with 12 bases between. The DNA of the CDR3 is TGCGCCAGCAGCTGGGGGGACTCCCGCACAGATACGCAGTATTTT. The encoded protein is CASSWGDSRTDTQYF.

This clone has a handful of counts. The chain couples TRBV6-6 to TRBJ1-6; D is possibly TRBD1 (5 bases). Looked up from germline, CDR1 is MNHNY and CDR2 is SVGAGI (reference sequence). The CDR3 is 15 amino acids. The ends were cut back, 1 base at V and 11 bases at J, with 15 bases in the middle. CDR3 loop: CASSYLDGGAAPLHF. The CDR3, as DNA: TGTGCCAGCAGTTACTTGGATGGGGGAGCTGCACCCCTCCACTTT.

The chain links TRBV4-3 to TRBJ2-1, with 9 bases lining up with TRBD2. CDR3 length: 15 amino acids. Germline V lookup: CDR1 LGHNA, CDR2 YSLEER. The trim removed 5 bases at V and 5 bases at J, leaving 7 bases unmatched. CDR3 in amino acids: CASSAGGRADNEQFF. As DNA, the CDR3 is TGCGCCAGCAGCGCAGGCGGGAGGGCCGACAATGAGCAGTTCTTC.

The gene calls are TRBV10-3 and TRBJ2-3, with D possibly TRBD2 on 6 matching bases. V was shortened by 3 bases and J by 10 bases, with 17 bases between the two germline ends. Germline assignment: CDR1 ENHRY and CDR2 SYGVKD. The CDR3 contains 14 residues. The CDR3 nucleotides read TGTGCCATCAGTGATGGACTAATCGGCCAAGCGCAGTATTTT. This sequence encodes CAISDGLIGQAQYF.

The chain combines TRBV5-6 with TRBJ2-2; tentative D call: TRBD1 (5 bases). V was shortened by 0 bases and J by 6 bases, with 12 bases between the two germline ends. CDR3 length equals 15 residues. Germline loops: CDR1 SGHDT, CDR2 YYEEEE. CDR3 protein: CASSLEGVLAGELFF. CDR3 in DNA: TGTGCCAGCAGCTTGGAAGGGGTATTGGCCGGGGAGCTGTTTTTT.

The chain carries TRBV5-4 and TRBJ1-1; D not resolved. This CDR3 is built from 12 residues. Germline CDR1 SGHNT, CDR2 YYREEE (reference sequence). V was shortened by 1 base and J by 6 bases, with 7 bases between the two germline ends. This CDR3 is CASSLRGSEAFF. DNA of the CDR3: TGTGCCAGCAGCTTGCGGGGATCTGAAGCTTTCTTT. Full variable domain (outside the CDR3, taken from reference TRBV5-4 and TRBJ1-1): ETGVTQSPTHLIKTRGQQVTLRCSSQSGHNTVSWYQQALGQGPQFIFQYYREEENGRGNFPPRFSGLQFPNYSSELNVNALELDDSALYLCASSLRGSEAFFGQGTRLTVV.

The chain employs TRBV5-8 and TRBJ1-5, with 9 bases fitting TRBD1. Germline assignment: CDR1 SGHTS and CDR2 YDEGEE. V lost 1 base and J lost 2; bases outside the gene matches: 13. The CDR3 totals 19 residues. CDR3 region: CASSLFTGGKGAGNQPQHF. The CDR3 nucleotides are TGTGCCAGCAGCTTGTTCACAGGGGGCAAGGGTGCGGGCAATCAGCCCCAGCATTTT. Based on the CDR3 plus reference TRBV5-8 and TRBJ1-5, the full variable domain is EAGVTQSPTHLIKTRGQQATLRCSPISGHTSVYWYQQALGLGLQFLLWYDEGEERNRGNFPPRFSGRQFPNYSSELNVNALELEDSALYLCASSLFTGGKGAGNQPQHFGDGTRLSIL.

As concerns this clone: This specimen includes other DNA sequences encoding the same CDR3. The chain carries TRBV2 and TRBJ1-2; D is unclear. CDR3 length equals 11 residues. Germline loops: CDR1 SNHLY, CDR2 FYNNEI. Trimming took off 6 bases at V and 4 bases at J, with 6 bases between the two ends. The chain's CDR3 is CASSRGYGYTF. CDR3 DNA: TGTGCCAGCAGCCGGGGCTATGGCTACACCTTC.

The chain has TRBV6-6 and TRBJ2-4; D is unclear. Germline lookup yields CDR1 MNHNY and CDR2 SVGAGI (reference sequence). This CDR3 is 13 amino acids long. The V gene lost 8 bases and the J gene lost 3 bases, with 11 bases spanning the gap. CDR3 bases: TGTGCCAGCGAGTGGCAGAGCAAAAACATTCAGTACTTC. This sequence encodes CASEWQSKNIQYF.

This clone was seen a few times. The DNA of the CDR3 is TGCGCCAGCAGCACTACAGGGGTCCGGGGGGCTTTCTTT. This codes for CASSTTGVRGAFF. The chain links TRBV5-1 to TRBJ1-1; 7 bases map to TRBD1. The J segment lost 11 bases and the V segment lost 4 bases, leaving 11 bases of the junction unmatched. CDR1 SGHRS and CDR2 YFSETQ come from the germline V gene. The CDR3 contains 13 residues.

The J gene is TRBJ2-4, the V gene TRBV11-3, with no clear D. There are 17 residues in the CDR3. CDR1 and CDR2 (germline): SGHNT, YENEEA. V was clipped by 1 base and J by 1 base, with 14 bases between them. CDR3 residues: CASSLVPAKRAKNIQYF. The CDR3 nucleotides read TGTGCCAGCAGCTTAGTTCCGGCTAAAAGGGCCAAAAACATTCAGTACTTC.

The J gene is TRBJ1-6, the V gene TRBV5-4; D is perhaps TRBD1 (6 bases). The germline gives CDR1 SGHNT, CDR2 YYREEE (reference sequence). The CDR3 runs to 14 residues. Trimming took off 3 bases at V and 8 bases at J, with 12 bases between the two ends. The CDR3 loop reads CASSSGQKHSPLHF. CDR3 sequence (DNA): TGTGCCAGCAGCTCTGGACAGAAACATTCACCCCTCCACTTT.

The chain employs TRBV28 and TRBJ2-3; 8 bases are shared with TRBD1. V lost 5 bases to trimming and J lost 1 base; unmatched junction nucleotides: 8. This CDR3 contains 16 residues. Germline loops: CDR1 MDHEN, CDR2 SYDVKM. The CDR3 loop reads CASSPPPGGGTDTQYF. In DNA form, the CDR3 reads TGTGCCAGCAGTCCACCCCCAGGGGGCGGCACAGATACGCAGTATTTT.

V usage is TRBV5-1 and J usage is TRBJ2-3, with 10 bases aligning to TRBD2. From germline, CDR1 is SGHRS and CDR2 YFSETQ. V dropped 1 base and J dropped 2; count of bases not matched to a gene: 10. The CDR3 sequence is 18 residues long. The DNA of the CDR3 is TGCGCCAGCAGCTTGTTCTCCACTAGCGGGAAGGTCACAGATACGCAGTATTTT. This encodes CASSLFSTSGKVTDTQYF.

This clone appeared a few times. The CDR3 loop reads CASSQDRFGPLHF. The CDR3 region has the DNA TGCGCCAGCAGCCAAGATCGGTTCGGTCCCCTCCACTTT. The gene calls are TRBV4-1 and TRBJ1-6, with D unclear. The CDR3 extends over 13 amino acids. The V and J ends lost 0 bases and 13 bases respectively, with 10 bases between them. Per the germline V gene, CDR1 is MGHRA and CDR2 is YSYEKL.